The clone carrying this T cell receptor (beta chain) was observed a single time. This entry belongs to a study of blood T cell repertoires in COVID-19. In the study overall: PBMCs, B-cell-depleted T cells, or T cells were the source of the cDNA or gDNA that made up the material.

This CDR3 region has 12 residues. Looked up from germline, CDR1 is MNHNY and CDR2 is SVGAGI (reference sequence). The V and J ends lost 8 bases and 4 bases respectively, with 12 bases between them. Only in-frame clones appear in the TCRdb table, and some are missing; sequencing was by immunoSEQ multiplex PCR. The sample has some 200,000 clones, 84% seen once; the top ten hold about 2.7%. The V and J genes are TRBV6-6 and TRBJ2-7, with D possibly matching TRBD2 (5 bases). This TCR came from a human donor with acute or convalescent COVID-19. The donor label of this sample is uncertain. The sample consisted of peripheral blood. The CDR3: CASSEVSYEQYF. CDR3 DNA sequence: TGTGCCAGCTCGGAGGTTTCTTACGAGCAGTACTTC.